This T cell receptor beta chain was identified in a study of blood T cell repertoires in COVID-19 (dated by TCRdb to 2018 to 2020). As for the study more broadly: Samples covering the acute and convalescent phases of COVID-19 were provided by collaborators in the United States, Italy and Spain. The material from the prospective study consisted of cDNA or gDNA derived from T cells, B-cell-depleted T cells, or PBMCs. Subjects who had been exposed to COVID-19, were actively infected with it, or had recovered from it provided the deeply sampled blood TCRbeta repertoires that made up the dataset. The repertoires were released in a freely available public database intended as a resource for research on the immune response to SARS-CoV-2. The samples were drawn from two sources: the first 160 participants of the ongoing ImmuneRACE study, and 950 to 1,500 subjects contributed by 6 global collaborators. Sample metadata almost always included a de-identified subject ID, COVID-19 status, age in years and sex. Where HLA class I and class II types were available, the types were taken from metadata supplied by the sample provider, not from assay-based typing.

Findings and caveats that apply to the study as a whole: The amount of clinical and demographic metadata varied by source and participant and was provided uncurated.

The germline V gene (reference sequence) provides CDR1 MNHEY and CDR2 SMNVEV. There are 15 amino acids in the CDR3, from cysteine to phenylalanine inclusive. Only the CDR3 region is kept as DNA, spanning 45 bases read in frame from base 1. V is reduced by 5 bases and J by 5 bases, leaving a spacing of 16 bases between them. Participants in the prospective study were aged roughly 18 to 90 years, lived in some 24 United States geographic areas, and enrolled through a virtual design. In the prospective study, participants were assigned to cohorts based on the clinical history participants reported in a screening survey and a study questionnaire. ImmuneRACE Cohort 3 recovered participants were defined by two consecutive negative NP/OP PCR tests, healthcare professional clearance, or symptom resolution. Mobile phlebotomists in the prospective study collected whole blood, serum and a nasopharyngeal or oropharyngeal swab from every participant. Over a roughly two-month period, participants in the prospective study had the option of providing additional blood draws and questionnaires. Prospective study blood samples were shipped either frozen or at room temperature before DNA extraction.

TCRbeta CDR3 regions were amplified from genomic DNA using the immunoSEQ Assay, a bias-controlled multiplex PCR. Under the source paper's analysis protocol: The number of nucleated cells in each sample was estimated by amplification of reference gene primers within the assay. To quantify the absolute abundance of each unique TCRbeta CDR3 rearrangement, sequence reads were collapsed and filtered. Productive Simpson clonality was computed per sample as the square root of Simpson's diversity index over productive rearrangements. TCRdb holds this immuneACCESS table with in-frame rearrangements only. Some clones are missing; in checked studies, unresolved V genes explain under half, and the rest has no known cause. V, J and clone size derive from that table, while D and trimming were established from the DNA sequence. The sample profile shows roughly 380,000 clones; more than 75% of them were found once. The ten most abundant clones make up approximately 3.1% of the sample.

In the case of this clone: There is no known antigen for this receptor. Within one base of it there is no much larger clone, and no base qualities were kept.

The receptor's source is a young woman who had recovered from COVID-19. Specimen: PBMCs or T cells enriched from blood (not recorded which). This chain joins TRBV27 to TRBJ2-1, with a weak D call of TRBD1 (7 bases match). Here is the DNA: TGTGCCAGCAGTCCCACCAGGGGGGCGCACAATGAGCAGTTCTTC. This is translated as CASSPTRGAHNEQFF.